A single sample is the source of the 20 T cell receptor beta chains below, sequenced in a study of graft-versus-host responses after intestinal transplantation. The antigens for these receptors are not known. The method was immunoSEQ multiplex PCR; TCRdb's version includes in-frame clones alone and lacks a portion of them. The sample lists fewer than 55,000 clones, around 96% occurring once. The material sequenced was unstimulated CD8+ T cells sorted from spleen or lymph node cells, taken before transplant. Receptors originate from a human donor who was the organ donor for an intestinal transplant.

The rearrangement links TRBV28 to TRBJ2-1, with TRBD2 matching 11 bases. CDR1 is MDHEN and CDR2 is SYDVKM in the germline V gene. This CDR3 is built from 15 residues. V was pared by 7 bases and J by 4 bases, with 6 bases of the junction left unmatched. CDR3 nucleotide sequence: TGTGCCAGCATATCTAGCGGGGGGTTGTACAATGAGCAGTTCTTC. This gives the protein CASISSGGLYNEQFF.

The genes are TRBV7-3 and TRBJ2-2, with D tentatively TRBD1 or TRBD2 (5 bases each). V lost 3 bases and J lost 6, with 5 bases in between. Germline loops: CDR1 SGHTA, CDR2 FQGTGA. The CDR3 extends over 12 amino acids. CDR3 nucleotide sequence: TGTGCCAGCAGCTTGGGGGCCGGGGAGCTGTTTTTT. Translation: CASSLGAGELFF.

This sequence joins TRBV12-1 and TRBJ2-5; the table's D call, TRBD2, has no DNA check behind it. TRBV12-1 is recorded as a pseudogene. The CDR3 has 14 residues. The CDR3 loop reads CASSFGDYQETQYF. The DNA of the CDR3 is TGTGCCAGCAGCTTTGGGGACTACCAAGAGACCCAGTACTTC.

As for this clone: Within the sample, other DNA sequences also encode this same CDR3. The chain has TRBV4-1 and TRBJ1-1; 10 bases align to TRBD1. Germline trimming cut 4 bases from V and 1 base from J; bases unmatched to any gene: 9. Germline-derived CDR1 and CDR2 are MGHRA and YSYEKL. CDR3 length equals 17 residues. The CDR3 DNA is TGCGCCAGCAGCCGCCCGGGACAGGGGCTAAGGAACACTGAAGCTTTCTTT. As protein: CASSRPGQGLRNTEAFF.

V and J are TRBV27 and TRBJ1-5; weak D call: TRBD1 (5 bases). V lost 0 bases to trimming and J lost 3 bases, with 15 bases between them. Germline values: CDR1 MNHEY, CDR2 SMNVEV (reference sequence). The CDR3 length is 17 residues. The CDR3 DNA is TGTGCCAGCAGTTTATCCTGGGTGGGAGGGGACAATCAGCCCCAGCATTTT. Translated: CASSLSWVGGDNQPQHF.

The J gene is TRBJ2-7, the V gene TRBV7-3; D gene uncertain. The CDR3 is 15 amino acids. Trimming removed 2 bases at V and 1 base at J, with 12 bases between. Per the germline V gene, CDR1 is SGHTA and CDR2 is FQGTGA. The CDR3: CASSLGPPGSYEQYF. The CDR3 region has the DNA TGTGCCAGCAGCTTAGGACCCCCTGGGTCCTACGAGCAGTACTTC. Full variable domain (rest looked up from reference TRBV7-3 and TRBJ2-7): GAGVSQTPSNKVTEKGKYVELRCDPISGHTALYWYRQSLGQGPEFLIYFQGTGAADDSGLPNDRFFAVRPEGSVSTLKIQRTERGDSAVYLCASSLGPPGSYEQYFGPGTRLTVT.

Here the CDR3 reads CASSVGDSNQPQHF. CDR3 bases: TGTGCCAGCAGCGTCGGAGATAGCAATCAGCCCCAGCATTTT. The rearrangement joins TRBV9 to TRBJ1-5; D not certain. This CDR3 spans 14 amino acids. The germline V and J ends were trimmed by 2 bases and 0 bases, with 6 bases remaining between them. The germline V gene has CDR1 SGDLS and CDR2 YYNGEE. The full variable domain, its missing parts supplied by reference TRBV9 and TRBJ1-5, is DSGVTQTPKHLITATGQRVTLRCSPRSGDLSVYWYQQSLDQGLQFLIQYYNGEERAKGNILERFSAQQFPDLHSELNLSSLELGDSALYFCASSVGDSNQPQHFGDGTRLSIL.

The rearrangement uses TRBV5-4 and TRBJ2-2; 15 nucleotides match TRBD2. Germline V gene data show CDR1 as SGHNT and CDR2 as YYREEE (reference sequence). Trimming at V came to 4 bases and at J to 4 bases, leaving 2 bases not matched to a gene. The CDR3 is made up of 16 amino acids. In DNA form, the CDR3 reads TGTGCCAGCAGCCAGGGACTAGCGGGGGGCACCGGGGAGCTGTTTTTT. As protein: CASSQGLAGGTGELFF.

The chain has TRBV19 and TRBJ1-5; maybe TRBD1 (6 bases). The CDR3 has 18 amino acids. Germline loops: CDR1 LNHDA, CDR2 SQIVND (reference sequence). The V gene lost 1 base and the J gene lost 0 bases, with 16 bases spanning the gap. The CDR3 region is CASSIASGTTYSNQPQHF. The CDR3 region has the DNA TGTGCCAGTAGTATAGCCTCCGGGACAACTTATAGCAATCAGCCCCAGCATTTT.

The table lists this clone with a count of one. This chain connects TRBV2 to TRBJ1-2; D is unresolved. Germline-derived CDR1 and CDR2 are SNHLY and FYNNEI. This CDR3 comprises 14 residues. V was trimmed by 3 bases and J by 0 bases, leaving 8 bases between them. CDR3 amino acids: CASSDVPANYGYTF. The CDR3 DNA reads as TGTGCCAGCAGTGACGTCCCAGCTAACTATGGCTACACCTTC.

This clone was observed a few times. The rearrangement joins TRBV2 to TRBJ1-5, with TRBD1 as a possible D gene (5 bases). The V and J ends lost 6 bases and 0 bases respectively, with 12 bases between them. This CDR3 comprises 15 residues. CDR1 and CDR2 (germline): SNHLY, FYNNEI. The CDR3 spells CASRLTVDSNQPQHF. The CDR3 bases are TGTGCCAGCAGACTGACAGTGGATAGCAATCAGCCCCAGCATTTT. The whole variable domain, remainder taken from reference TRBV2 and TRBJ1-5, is EPEVTQTPSHQVTQMGQEVILRCVPISNHLYFYWYRQILGQKVEFLVSFYNNEISEKSEIFDDQFSVERPDGSNFTLKIRSTKLEDSAMYFCASRLTVDSNQPQHFGDGTRLSIL.

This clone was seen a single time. In nucleotides, the CDR3 is TGTGCCAGCAGTTGGAGTTACGAGCAGTACTTC. It yields the protein CASSWSYEQYF. J is TRBJ2-7 and V is TRBV28; D is unresolved. Looked up from germline, CDR1 is MDHEN and CDR2 is SYDVKM. With 4 bases removed from V and 4 bases from J, the gap between germline ends came to 5 bases. The CDR3 runs 11 residues.

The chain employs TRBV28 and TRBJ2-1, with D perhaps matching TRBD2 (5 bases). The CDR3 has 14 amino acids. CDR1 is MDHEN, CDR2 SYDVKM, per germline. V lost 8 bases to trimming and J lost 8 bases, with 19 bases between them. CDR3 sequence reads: CASRSFWTPDEQFF. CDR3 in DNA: TGTGCCAGCCGGTCCTTTTGGACTCCCGATGAGCAGTTCTTC.

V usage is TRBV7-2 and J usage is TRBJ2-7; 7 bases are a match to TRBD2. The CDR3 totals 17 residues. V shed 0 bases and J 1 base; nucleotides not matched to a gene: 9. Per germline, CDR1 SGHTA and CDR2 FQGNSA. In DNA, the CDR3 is TGTGCCAGCAGCTTAGCCGGGAGGTGGGACGGGTCCTACGAGCAGTACTTC. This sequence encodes CASSLAGRWDGSYEQYF.

The CDR3 here is CASSEHATGTDTQYF. CDR3 in DNA: TGCGCCAGCAGTGAACACGCGACAGGGACAGATACGCAGTATTTT. The gene calls are TRBV10-1 and TRBJ2-3; 7 positions match TRBD1. CDR3 size: 15 residues. Trimming took 3 bases from V and 3 from J; bases not matched to a gene: 6. The germline gives CDR1 WNHNN, CDR2 SYGVQD (reference sequence).

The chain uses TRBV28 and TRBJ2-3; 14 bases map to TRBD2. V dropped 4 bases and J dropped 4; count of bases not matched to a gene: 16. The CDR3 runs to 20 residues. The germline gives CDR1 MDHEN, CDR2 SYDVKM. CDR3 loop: CASSSRLAGTSGGVADTQYF. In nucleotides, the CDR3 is TGTGCCAGCAGTTCCCGGTTGGCCGGGACTAGCGGGGGCGTGGCAGATACGCAGTATTTT.

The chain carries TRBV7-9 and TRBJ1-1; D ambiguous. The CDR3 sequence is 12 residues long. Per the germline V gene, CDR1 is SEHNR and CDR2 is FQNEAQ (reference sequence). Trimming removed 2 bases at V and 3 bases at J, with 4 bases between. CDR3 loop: CASSLMDTEAFF. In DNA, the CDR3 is TGTGCCAGCAGCTTAATGGACACTGAAGCTTTCTTT.

The CDR3 DNA reads as TGTGCCAGCAGCTTAGGCCCCACGGGGAGCGGGGGGGCCAGAGAGACCCAGTACTTC. It translates to CASSLGPTGSGGARETQYF. The gene calls are TRBV13 and TRBJ2-5; 10 nucleotides align to TRBD2. This CDR3 spans 19 amino acids. With 0 bases clipped from V and 4 bases from J, the junction kept 14 bases outside the gene matches. Germline V gene sequence: CDR1 PRHDT, CDR2 FYEKMQ (reference sequence).

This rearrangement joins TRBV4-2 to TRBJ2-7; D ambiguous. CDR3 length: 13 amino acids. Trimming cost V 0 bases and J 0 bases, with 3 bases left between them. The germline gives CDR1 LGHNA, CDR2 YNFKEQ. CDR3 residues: CASSQENSYEQYF. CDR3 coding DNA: TGTGCCAGCAGCCAAGAGAACTCCTACGAGCAGTACTTC.

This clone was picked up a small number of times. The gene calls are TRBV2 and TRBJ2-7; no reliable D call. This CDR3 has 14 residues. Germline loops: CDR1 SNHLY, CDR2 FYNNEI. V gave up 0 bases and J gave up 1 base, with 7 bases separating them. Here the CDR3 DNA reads TGTGCCAGCAGTGAAGCGGCCGGGTCCTACGAGCAGTACTTC. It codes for CASSEAAGSYEQYF.